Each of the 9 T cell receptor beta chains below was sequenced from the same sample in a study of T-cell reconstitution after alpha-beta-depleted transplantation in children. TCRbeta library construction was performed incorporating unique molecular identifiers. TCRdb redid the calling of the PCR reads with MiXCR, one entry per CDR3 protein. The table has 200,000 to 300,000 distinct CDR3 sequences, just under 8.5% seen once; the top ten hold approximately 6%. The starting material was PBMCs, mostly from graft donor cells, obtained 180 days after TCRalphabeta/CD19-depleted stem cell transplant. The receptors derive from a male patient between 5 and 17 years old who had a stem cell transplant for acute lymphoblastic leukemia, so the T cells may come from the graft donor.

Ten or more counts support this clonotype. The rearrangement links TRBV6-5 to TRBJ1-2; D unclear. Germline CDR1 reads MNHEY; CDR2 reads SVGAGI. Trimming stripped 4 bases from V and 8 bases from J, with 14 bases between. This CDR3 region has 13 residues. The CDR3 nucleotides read TGTGCCAGCAGTTCCTTCTTACATGAGGGCTACACCTTC. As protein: CASSSFLHEGYTF.

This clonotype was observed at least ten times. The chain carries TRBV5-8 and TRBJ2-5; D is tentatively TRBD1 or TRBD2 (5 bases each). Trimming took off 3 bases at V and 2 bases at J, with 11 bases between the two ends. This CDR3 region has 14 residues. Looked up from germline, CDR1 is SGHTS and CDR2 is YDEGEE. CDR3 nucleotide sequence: TGTGCCAGCAGCTCCGGTGAGGGGCAAGAGACCCAGTACTTC. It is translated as CASSSGEGQETQYF.

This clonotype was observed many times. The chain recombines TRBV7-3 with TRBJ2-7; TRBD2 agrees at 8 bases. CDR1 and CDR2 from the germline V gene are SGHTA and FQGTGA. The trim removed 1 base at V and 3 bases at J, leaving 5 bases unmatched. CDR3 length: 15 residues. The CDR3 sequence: CASSLSGSGDYEQYF. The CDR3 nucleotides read TGTGCCAGCAGCTTAAGTGGTAGCGGGGACTACGAGCAGTACTTC.

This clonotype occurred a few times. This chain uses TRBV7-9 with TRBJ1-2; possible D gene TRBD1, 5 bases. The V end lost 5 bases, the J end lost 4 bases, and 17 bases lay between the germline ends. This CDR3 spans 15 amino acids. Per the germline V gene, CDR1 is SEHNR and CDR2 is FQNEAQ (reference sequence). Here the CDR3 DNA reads TGTGCCAGCAGCCAGAACCGGGACGGCGCCTATGGCTACACCTTC. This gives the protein CASSQNRDGAYGYTF.

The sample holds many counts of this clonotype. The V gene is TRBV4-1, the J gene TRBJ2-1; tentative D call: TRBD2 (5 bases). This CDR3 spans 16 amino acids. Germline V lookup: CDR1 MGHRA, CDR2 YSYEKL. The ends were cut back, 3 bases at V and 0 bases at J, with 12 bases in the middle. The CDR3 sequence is CASSQLDLFSYNEQFF. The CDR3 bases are TGCGCCAGCAGCCAGCTGGACTTATTCTCCTACAATGAGCAGTTCTTC.

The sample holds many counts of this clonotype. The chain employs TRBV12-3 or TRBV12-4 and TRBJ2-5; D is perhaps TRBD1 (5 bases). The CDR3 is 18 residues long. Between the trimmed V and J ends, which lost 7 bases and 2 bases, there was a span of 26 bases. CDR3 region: CASTETVRLTRRQETQYF. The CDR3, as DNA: TGTGCCAGCACCGAGACAGTGCGTCTCACCCGGAGACAAGAGACCCAGTACTTC.

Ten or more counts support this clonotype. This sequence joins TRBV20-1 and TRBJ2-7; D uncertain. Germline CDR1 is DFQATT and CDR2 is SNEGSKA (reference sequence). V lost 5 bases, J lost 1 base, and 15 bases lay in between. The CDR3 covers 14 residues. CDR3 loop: CSAYLPGLSYEQYF. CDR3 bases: TGCAGTGCTTACTTACCTGGCCTATCCTACGAGCAGTACTTC.

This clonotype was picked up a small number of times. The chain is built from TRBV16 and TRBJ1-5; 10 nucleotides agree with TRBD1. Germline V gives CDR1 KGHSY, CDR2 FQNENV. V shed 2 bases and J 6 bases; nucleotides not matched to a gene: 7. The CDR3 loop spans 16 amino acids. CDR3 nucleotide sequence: TGTGCCAGCAGCCAAGAACGACAGGGGGCCGGTCAGCCCCAGCATTTT. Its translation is CASSQERQGAGQPQHF.

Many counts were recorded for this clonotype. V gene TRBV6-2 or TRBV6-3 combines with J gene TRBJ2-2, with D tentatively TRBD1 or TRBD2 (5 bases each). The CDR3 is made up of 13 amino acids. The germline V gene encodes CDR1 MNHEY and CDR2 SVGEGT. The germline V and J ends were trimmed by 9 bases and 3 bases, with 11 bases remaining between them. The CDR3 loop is CASSEGYTGELFF. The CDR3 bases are TGTGCCAGTAGTGAGGGGTACACCGGGGAGCTGTTTTTT.